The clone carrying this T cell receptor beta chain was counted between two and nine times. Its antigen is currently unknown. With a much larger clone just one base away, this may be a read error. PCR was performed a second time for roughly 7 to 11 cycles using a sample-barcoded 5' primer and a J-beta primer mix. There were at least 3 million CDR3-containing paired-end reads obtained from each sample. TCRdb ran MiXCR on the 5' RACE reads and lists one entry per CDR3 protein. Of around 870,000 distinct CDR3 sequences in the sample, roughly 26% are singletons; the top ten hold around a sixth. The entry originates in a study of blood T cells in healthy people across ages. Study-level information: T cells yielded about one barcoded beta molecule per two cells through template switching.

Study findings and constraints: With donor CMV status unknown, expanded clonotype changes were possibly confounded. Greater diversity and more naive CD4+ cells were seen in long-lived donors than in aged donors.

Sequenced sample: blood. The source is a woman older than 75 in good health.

The CDR3 here is CSAPNSIRGAGERFF. The CDR3, as DNA: TGCAGTGCGCCGAACTCCATAAGGGGAGCCGGGGAGCGGTTTTTT. This sequence joins TRBV20-1 and TRBJ2-2; D is possibly TRBD1 or TRBD2 (5 bases each). The CDR3 has 15 residues. Germline assignment: CDR1 DFQATT and CDR2 SNEGSKA (reference sequence).